The subject of this entry is one T cell receptor beta chain. Its antigen target is currently unknown. No per-base quality is available; no much larger clone lies one base away. These data belong to a study of T cell responses to AZD1222 COVID-19 vaccine (dated by TCRdb to the early 2020s). Notes on the research overall: A total of under 250 trial participants underwent TCR sequencing, of whom about 200 had received two doses of AZD1222 and about 26 had received two doses of the MenACWY control vaccine. Trial participants were enrolled by age into subgroups of 18-55, 56-69 and 70-plus years, and about 150, 27 and 61 TCR-sequenced participants, respectively, were included in these subgroups. The paper's findings and limits, for the study overall: Participants were mostly white British and included more females than males, and it was suggested by the authors that clonal diversity may have been underestimated. Reportedly, close to half of the unique spike-specific TCRs recognized epitopes lying outside the regions that are mutated in the B.1.351 and B.1.1.7 variants. In the small 56-69-year group, the increase in depth fell short of significance, most likely because of low power. After two AZD1222 doses, spike-specific TCR breadth and depth were significantly higher than at day 0 and than in MenACWY recipients. Only five to seven AZD1222 recipients were SARS-CoV-2 seropositive at baseline, limiting conclusions about previously exposed vaccinees. Because no day 14 peak-response samples were available, the repertoires could be characterized only after the peak T cell response. The whole spike protein was spanned by vaccine-associated CD4 TCRs, and dominant responses were seen in regions 160-218 and 743-854.

Reading the label with the study, this specimen's time point is: about 28 days (+/-7) after the second vaccine dose. Because spike-specific TCR depth and breadth did not differ between the two schedules, AZD1222 recipients who got a second dose at roughly 4 weeks were pooled with those who got a second dose at roughly 12 weeks. Vaccinee samples came from UK trials COV001 and COV002, including a single-blind randomized controlled phase 2/3 trial of AZD1222 (ChAdOx1 nCoV-19) in healthy adults. For TCRbeta chain sequencing, PBMC samples from trial participants were taken at day 0 and at day 28 after the second dose. The CDR3 regions of human TCRbeta chains were subjected to immunosequencing. In the paper's pipeline: TCRs in the repertoires were compared against a reference library of SARS-CoV-2-specific TCRs that had been generated with the MIRA antigen-specificity platform. Breadth was defined as the fraction of unique TCRs that were SARS-CoV-2-associated. Depth was defined as the fraction of total T cells that were SARS-CoV-2-associated. Using the MIRA data, every spike-specific TCR was mapped to the spike region that the TCR reacted to and assigned to either a CD4 or a CD8 class. Log10-transformed breadth and depth values were compared by one-way ANOVA with Sidak's multiple comparisons tests. TCRdb holds this immuneACCESS table with in-frame rearrangements only. Some clones are missing; in checked studies, unresolved V genes explain under half, and the rest has no known cause. V, J and clone size derive from that table, while D and trimming were established from the DNA sequence. This sample gives some 130,000 clones in total; approximately 92% of them show up just once. Jointly, the top ten make up less than 3.5% of the sample.

This TCR was sampled from an adult who received the AZD1222 COVID-19 vaccine. This material consisted of peripheral blood, taken 28 days after the second AZD1222 dose.

The DNA sequence is TGTGCCAGCAGCTTGTCGGGGTCCTCCTACGAGCAGTACTTC. Protein translation: CASSLSGSSYEQYF. This chain joins TRBV11-3 to TRBJ2-7; TRBD2 might be the D gene, on 5 matching bases. CDR1 is given as SGHNT and CDR2 as YENEEA, both from the germline V gene. The CDR3 goes from the cysteine to the phenylalanine over 14 residues. Only the CDR3 DNA stays, 42 bases, in frame from base 1. V drops 3 bases and J drops 0 bases, leaving 9 bases in between. Reference TRBV11-3 and TRBJ2-7 proteins supply the regions before and after the CDR3; the full variable domain is: EAGVVQSPRYKIIEKKQPVAFWCNPISGHNTLYWYLQNLGQGPELLIRYENEEAVDDSQLPKDRFSAERLKGVDSTLKIQPAELGDSAVYLCASSLSGSSYEQYFGPGTRLTVT.